Sequencing of this TCR beta chain was carried out in a study of early T cells in non-severe SARS-CoV-2 infection. About the study: Sequencing targeted bulk RNA from unsorted whole blood, leaving chains unpaired.

This clonotype was detected ten times or more. Its antigen remains unidentified. As part of library construction, unique molecular identifiers were attached to individual cDNA molecules. TCRdb reanalysed the 5' RACE reads using MiXCR and keeps one entry per CDR3 protein. Of fewer than 65,000 distinct CDR3 sequences listed, more than 9% were seen once; the top ten hold around 4.4%. This CDR3 is 13 amino acids long. Germline values: CDR1 MNHEY, CDR2 SMNVEV (reference sequence). Trimming left V 5 bases short and J 2 bases short, with 10 bases between. Whole-study findings and limits: Anti-spike CD8 responses were favored in VDJdb matching, and private and CD4 specificities were missed.

The sequencing sample was made of whole blood. The TCR comes from an adult who was a healthcare worker with PCR-confirmed SARS-CoV-2 infection or an uninfected control (not recorded which). This chain connects TRBV27 to TRBJ2-7; the D call may be TRBD1 or TRBD2 (5 bases each). The CDR3 DNA follows: TGTGCCAGCAGTCCCCGGGGCACCTACGAGCAGTACTTC. It yields the protein CASSPRGTYEQYF.